The entry below describes one T cell receptor (beta chain). The sample comes from a study of identical twins. Germline lookup yields CDR1 DFQATT and CDR2 SNEGSKA (reference sequence). The length of the CDR3 is 14 residues. V lost 0 bases, J lost 8 bases, and 6 bases stayed unmatched. In TCRdb, the 5' RACE reads were re-called with MiXCR into one record per CDR3 protein. The data contain 500,000 to 600,000 distinct CDR3 sequences, less than 25% of them seen just once; the ten biggest clones take up around 0.9%. In addition, the sample was reused for a study of T cells expressing NK-cell markers.

This chain joins TRBV20-1 and TRBJ2-1; 8 nucleotides line up with TRBD2. This TCR was recovered from a young woman in good health. The sample was CD4+ T cells sorted from blood. The CDR3 here is CSARDLAGSDEQFF. DNA of the CDR3: TGCAGTGCTAGAGATTTAGCGGGATCCGATGAGCAGTTCTTC.